This T cell receptor beta chain stems from a study of cytomegalovirus exposure and HLA in healthy donors. General study points: As a later analysis showed, several of the most significant clusters appeared to be linked to common viral pathogens. Certain indistinguishable V segments, among them TRBV6-2 and TRBV6-3, were excluded. The classifier reportedly diagnosed cytomegalovirus status with high sensitivity and specificity.

The PCR was carried out with 60 Vbeta primers and 13 Jbeta primers. Data came from immunoSEQ multiplex PCR; TCRdb stores just in-frame clones and leaves some out. The table gives roughly 120,000 clones; the top ten clones make up 2% to 2.5% of it. Details on this clone: The target antigen is unknown.

Samples came from healthy bone marrow donors. The CDR3 length is 14 residues. With 0 bases removed from V and 1 base from J, the gap between germline ends came to 5 bases. CDR1 and CDR2 from the germline V gene are MNHEY and SVGAGI. The V gene is TRBV6-5, the J gene TRBJ2-3; perhaps TRBD1 as D (5 bases). The sample consisted of PBMCs. The receptor was derived from a middle-aged man in good health and CMV-seronegative. As DNA, the CDR3 is TGTGCCAGCAGTTACTCACAGGGCACAGATACGCAGTATTTT. Amino acids: CASSYSQGTDTQYF.